Below are 12 T cell receptor beta chains sequenced from a single sample in a study of blood T cell repertoires in COVID-19. TCRdb's copy holds only in-frame clones and misses some; the assay was immunoSEQ multiplex PCR. The sample has about 46,000 clones; 75% to 90% are singletons. Sequencing was done on a sample of peripheral blood. Every receptor here comes from a human donor in a cohort sampled during active COVID-19. The donor label of this sample is uncertain.

This clone was observed a few times. The rearrangement joins TRBV7-2 to TRBJ2-2; D is possibly TRBD2 (7 bases). V gave up 5 bases and J gave up 5 bases, with 18 bases separating them. The CDR3 consists of 16 residues. Germline lookup yields CDR1 SGHTA and CDR2 FQGNSA. Here the CDR3 reads CASSPLLRGQTGELFF. The CDR3 DNA reads TGTGCCAGCAGCCCCCTCCTGCGGGGGCAGACCGGGGAGCTGTTTTTT.

J is TRBJ2-7 and V is TRBV7-2; weak D call: TRBD2 (7 bases). Trimming took 5 bases from V and 1 from J, leaving 15 bases between them. The CDR3 extends over 15 amino acids. CDR1 SGHTA and CDR2 FQGNSA come from the germline V gene. The DNA for the CDR3 is TGTGCCAGCAGCCCCCAAGGGGGGGCGTCCTACGAGCAGTACTTC. Translation gives CASSPQGGASYEQYF.

The V call is TRBV19, the J call TRBJ1-5; D remains ambiguous. CDR1 is LNHDA and CDR2 is SQIVND in the germline V gene (reference sequence). There are 15 residues in the CDR3. The V and J ends lost 3 bases and 3 bases respectively, with 12 bases between them. The CDR3 loop is CASSMKTDFNQPQHF. The CDR3 nucleotides read TGTGCCAGTAGTATGAAGACGGACTTCAATCAGCCCCAGCATTTT.

The chain employs TRBV28 and TRBJ2-5, with 14 nucleotides matching TRBD2. V lost 4 bases to trimming and J lost 0 bases; unmatched junction nucleotides: 1. This CDR3 has 16 residues. Germline V lookup: CDR1 MDHEN, CDR2 SYDVKM. As DNA, the CDR3 is TGTGCCAGCAGTTCGGGACTAGCGGGGGACCAAGAGACCCAGTACTTC. This translates into CASSSGLAGDQETQYF.

This chain uses TRBV29-1 with TRBJ1-2; 7 positions match TRBD1. The V segment lost 5 bases and the J segment 4 bases; nucleotides outside the gene matches: 7. The CDR3 consists of 13 residues. Germline CDR1 SQVTM, CDR2 ANQGSEA. CDR3 DNA sequence: TGCAGCGTTTCATTCCGGGACAGCTATGGCTACACCTTC. It encodes CSVSFRDSYGYTF.

This chain joins TRBV19 and TRBJ1-1; 9 positions agree with TRBD1. V was pared by 8 bases and J by 1 base, with 5 bases of the junction left unmatched. The CDR3 runs to 14 residues. CDR1 is LNHDA, CDR2 SQIVND, per germline (reference sequence). The CDR3 loop is CASSRDRANTEAFF. The CDR3 DNA reads TGTGCCAGTTCCCGGGACAGGGCGAACACTGAAGCTTTCTTT.

J is TRBJ1-6 and V is TRBV11-1; a possible D gene is TRBD1 (5 bases). The germline gives CDR1 SGHAT, CDR2 FQDESV (reference sequence). The V gene lost 3 bases and the J gene lost 13 bases, with 10 bases spanning the gap. The CDR3 is 12 amino acids. The CDR3 coding sequence is TGTGCCAGCAGCTTTCGGGGGTTCCCCCTCCACTTT. Its protein product is CASSFRGFPLHF.

The chain recombines TRBV6-6 with TRBJ1-1; D remains unclear. Trimming took 6 bases from V and 0 from J, leaving 17 bases between them. The CDR3 spans 16 residues. Germline values: CDR1 MNHNY, CDR2 SVGAGI (reference sequence). The CDR3 bases are TGTGCCAGCAGCACAGCCGAGTTGCTGATGAACACTGAAGCTTTCTTT. This sequence encodes CASSTAELLMNTEAFF.

The chain has TRBV6-5 and TRBJ1-2; D gene ambiguous. This CDR3 contains 15 residues. Germline CDR1 reads MNHEY; CDR2 reads SVGAGI. Trimming stripped 2 bases from V and 6 bases from J, with 16 bases between. The CDR3 reads CASSYQPLASNGYTF. The CDR3, as DNA: TGTGCCAGCAGTTACCAACCCCTAGCCTCGAATGGCTACACCTTC.

This chain connects TRBV6-6 to TRBJ2-5; 15 positions agree with TRBD2. Germline V gives CDR1 MNHNY, CDR2 SVGAGI (reference sequence). J was trimmed by 5 bases and V by 8 bases; bases with no gene match: 3. This CDR3 has 14 amino acids. The CDR3 region is CASAGTSGGETQYF. In DNA, the CDR3 is TGTGCCAGCGCTGGGACTAGCGGGGGGGAGACCCAGTACTTC.

The rearrangement links TRBV6-1 to TRBJ1-5; D may be TRBD1 (6 bases). The V end was cut by 3 bases, the J end by 0 bases, with 12 bases between. This CDR3 is 16 amino acids long. Germline V gene lookup returns CDR1 MNHNS and CDR2 SASEGT. CDR3 in DNA: TGTGCCAGCAGTGACCAGGGGCCTTATAGCAATCAGCCCCAGCATTTT. The encoded protein is CASSDQGPYSNQPQHF.

The V gene is TRBV19, the J gene TRBJ1-6; maybe TRBD1 (6 bases). The V end lost 3 bases, the J end lost 7 bases, and 10 bases lay between the germline ends. CDR1 LNHDA and CDR2 SQIVND come from the germline V gene (reference sequence). This CDR3 is built from 14 residues. In nucleotides, the CDR3 is TGTGCCAGTAGTATCCCAGGGGACAATTCACCCCTCCACTTT. This sequence encodes CASSIPGDNSPLHF.